The 27 T cell receptor beta chains given below trace back to one sample, sequenced in a study of OX40 agonist ivuxolimab in advanced cancers. Data came from immunoSEQ multiplex PCR; TCRdb stores just in-frame clones and leaves some out. The sample lists roughly 70,000 clones; approximately 88% were seen once. Sequencing was performed on CD4+ or CD8+ T cells sorted from blood, taken in a trial of the OX40 agonist ivuxolimab. The receptors originated from an adult with an advanced solid tumor such as melanoma, head and neck, liver or kidney cancer.

This clone was observed a single time. CDR3 in DNA: TGTGCCAGCTTCGGTGGCACCGGGGAGCTGTTTTTT. Translated, it gives CASFGGTGELFF. V is TRBV10-3 and J is TRBJ2-2; D remains ambiguous. The ends were cut back, 10 bases at V and 4 bases at J, with 10 bases in the middle. From germline, CDR1 is ENHRY and CDR2 SYGVKD. The CDR3 contains 12 residues.

V is TRBV18 and J is TRBJ1-5; D gene ambiguous. Germline V gene lookup returns CDR1 KGHSH and CDR2 LQKENI. The CDR3 has 15 residues. The germline V and J ends were trimmed by 2 bases and 5 bases, with 13 bases remaining between them. The CDR3 sequence: CASSPIIVVDQPQHF. The CDR3 DNA reads as TGTGCCAGCTCACCAATAATAGTGGTAGATCAGCCCCAGCATTTT.

The chain is built from TRBV4-1 and TRBJ2-3; 7 nucleotides align to TRBD2. The CDR3 runs 16 residues. Losses at the gene ends were 4 bases for V and 0 bases for J; bases not matched to a gene: 7. The germline CDR1 and CDR2 sequences are MGHRA and YSYEKL. CDR3 residues: CASSPGYSGSTDTQYF. CDR3 coding DNA: TGCGCCAGCAGCCCAGGTTATAGCGGGAGCACAGATACGCAGTATTTT.

The V call is TRBV5-4, the J call TRBJ2-5; 7 bases are shared with TRBD2. V lost 4 bases, J lost 1 base, and 4 bases stayed unmatched. The CDR3 runs 14 residues. CDR1 SGHNT and CDR2 YYREEE come from the germline V gene (reference sequence). CDR3 coding DNA: TGTGCCAGCAGCACCAAGCGGGGCCAAGAGACCCAGTACTTC. Amino acids: CASSTKRGQETQYF.

V usage is TRBV29-1 and J usage is TRBJ2-1, with 7 bases that match TRBD2. Per germline, CDR1 SQVTM and CDR2 ANQGSEA. The CDR3 is 16 amino acids. With V trimmed by 6 bases and J by 6 bases, 17 bases remained unmatched. The CDR3 is CSVDSTGLSFTNEQFF. CDR3 sequence (DNA): TGCAGCGTGGACTCTACGGGACTATCCTTTACCAATGAGCAGTTCTTC.

This rearrangement joins TRBV7-6 to TRBJ1-1; D is undetermined. Germline values: CDR1 SGHVS, CDR2 FNYEAQ. V was pared by 1 base and J by 2 bases, with 2 bases between. The CDR3 is made up of 12 amino acids. The CDR3 region has the DNA TGTGCCAGCAGCTTAGATAACACTGAAGCTTTCTTT. Its translation: CASSLDNTEAFF.

This chain joins TRBV7-8 and TRBJ2-5; D remains ambiguous. The ends were cut back, 4 bases at V and 3 bases at J, with 9 bases in the middle. The CDR3 totals 13 residues. Germline CDR1 and CDR2: SGHVS and FQNEAQ. The CDR3 is CASSYMPKETQYF. CDR3 bases: TGTGCCAGCAGCTACATGCCAAAAGAGACCCAGTACTTC.

This clone was detected once. This chain links TRBV29-1 with TRBJ1-4; D unresolved. Germline V gene sequence: CDR1 SQVTM, CDR2 ANQGSEA. This CDR3 region has 15 residues. V was clipped by 6 bases and J by 0 bases, with 14 bases between them. The CDR3 reads CSVLKTHSTNEKLFF. Here the CDR3 DNA reads TGCAGCGTCCTTAAGACCCACTCAACTAATGAAAAACTGTTTTTT.

The chain carries TRBV29-1 and TRBJ2-1, with D tentatively TRBD2 (6 bases). Trimming pared 6 bases from V and 3 bases from J, leaving 15 bases between. CDR3 size: 14 residues. CDR1 SQVTM and CDR2 ANQGSEA come from the germline V gene. The DNA of the CDR3 is TGCAGCGTCCTATTAGCGGTTGACTACAATGAGCAGTTCTTC. Protein: CSVLLAVDYNEQFF.

This chain joins TRBV29-1 and TRBJ2-1; the match to TRBD2 covers 7 bases. This CDR3 is built from 15 residues. V was clipped by 1 base and J by 3 bases; unmatched bases: 6. Germline V gene sequence: CDR1 SQVTM, CDR2 ANQGSEA. CDR3 sequence (DNA): TGCAGCGTTGAAGGGCAGCGGGACCACTACAATGAGCAGTTCTTC. Residues: CSVEGQRDHYNEQFF.

This chain connects TRBV2 to TRBJ2-7; 13 bases are shared with TRBD2. The germline CDR1 and CDR2 sequences are SNHLY and FYNNEI. CDR3 size: 15 residues. CDR3 sequence (DNA): TGTGACTGGGCTACTAGCGGGAGGGAAGCCTACGAGCAGTACTTC. Translated: CDWATSGREAYEQYF.

This chain uses TRBV5-1 with TRBJ2-2; 10 nucleotides agree with TRBD1. J lost 3 bases, V lost 2 bases, and 4 bases had no gene match. Germline V gene data show CDR1 as SGHRS and CDR2 as YFSETQ. The CDR3 loop spans 16 amino acids. CDR3 DNA: TGCGCCAGCAGCTTTGTAGACAGGGGGCACACCGGGGAGCTGTTTTTT. Its translation is CASSFVDRGHTGELFF.

The V call is TRBV11-3, the J call TRBJ2-7; 9 bases agree with TRBD1. V lost 5 bases to trimming and J lost 2 bases; unmatched junction nucleotides: 7. The CDR3 is made up of 15 amino acids. Germline values: CDR1 SGHNT, CDR2 YENEEA. CDR3 amino acids: CASSLRTGAPYEQYF. Here the CDR3 DNA reads TGTGCCAGCAGCCTTCGGACAGGGGCCCCCTACGAGCAGTACTTC.

This clone was observed once. V usage is TRBV10-1 and J usage is TRBJ2-3; D unclear. The germline V gene encodes CDR1 WNHNN and CDR2 SYGVQD (reference sequence). This CDR3 comprises 11 residues. V lost 4 bases and J 3 bases, leaving 2 bases between the germline ends. DNA for the CDR3: TGCGCCAGCAGTGTAACAGATACGCAGTATTTT. Amino acid sequence: CASSVTDTQYF.

The chain couples TRBV29-1 to TRBJ1-4; no reliable D call. This CDR3 comprises 13 residues. The germline gives CDR1 SQVTM, CDR2 ANQGSEA. The ends were cut back, 7 bases at V and 1 base at J, with 10 bases in the middle. The chain's CDR3 is CSATALTNEKLFF. The CDR3 nucleotides are TGCAGCGCCACAGCCCTAACTAATGAAAAACTGTTTTTT. Drawing the rest from reference TRBV29-1 and TRBJ1-4, the complete variable domain is SAVISQKPSRDICQRGTSLTIQCQVDSQVTMMFWYRQQPGQSLTLIATANQGSEATYESGFVIDKFPISRPNLTFSTLTVSNMSPEDSSIYLCSATALTNEKLFFGSGTQLSVL.

J is TRBJ1-2 and V is TRBV25-1; weak D call: TRBD1 (5 bases). The CDR3 has 12 amino acids. With 3 bases removed from V and 8 bases from J, the gap between germline ends came to 10 bases. CDR1 is MGHDK and CDR2 is SYGVNS in the germline V gene. For the CDR3, the DNA is TGTGCCAGCAGTGATTACAGGTTGGGCTACACCTTC. The encoded protein is CASSDYRLGYTF.

The chain is built from TRBV10-3 and TRBJ1-4, with 11 nucleotides matching TRBD1. The CDR3 has 14 residues. CDR1 ENHRY and CDR2 SYGVKD come from the germline V gene. Germline trimming cut 6 bases from V and 8 bases from J; bases unmatched to any gene: 5. CDR3 residues: CAIRGTGGGEKLFF. CDR3 coding DNA: TGTGCCATCAGAGGGACAGGGGGTGGCGAAAAACTGTTTTTT.

The chain links TRBV4-2 to TRBJ2-7, with 9 bases fitting TRBD1. The germline V gene has CDR1 LGHNA and CDR2 YNFKEQ. The CDR3 has 15 residues. The V and J ends lost 5 bases and 3 bases, in that order; junction bases with no gene match: 8. CDR3 nucleotide sequence: TGTGCCAGCAGCTCCCGGACAGGGGACAACTACGAGCAGTACTTC. Its translation is CASSSRTGDNYEQYF.

The chain employs TRBV6-4 and TRBJ2-7; 8 nucleotides agree with TRBD1. The junction had 4 bases not matched to a gene; V was cut back by 0 bases and J by 3 bases. Germline CDR1 and CDR2: MRHNA and SNTAGT. CDR3 length equals 15 residues. In nucleotides, the CDR3 is TGTGCCAGCAGTGACTCGAGGACAGGGTTCTACGAGCAGTACTTC. It translates to CASSDSRTGFYEQYF.

V and J are TRBV19 and TRBJ1-2; 7 nucleotides align to TRBD1. V lost 5 bases and J lost 4; bases outside the gene matches: 7. Germline V CDR1 and CDR2: LNHDA, SQIVND (reference sequence). The CDR3 contains 14 residues. This chain's CDR3 is CASSSLGTVYGYTF. CDR3 DNA sequence: TGTGCCAGTAGTTCTCTAGGGACAGTCTATGGCTACACCTTC.

The V gene is TRBV29-1, the J gene TRBJ1-2; 10 bases are a match to TRBD1. Trimming removed 6 bases from V and 8 bases from J; junction bases left unmatched: 6. The germline gives CDR1 SQVTM, CDR2 ANQGSEA. The CDR3 has 12 amino acids. CDR3 DNA: TGCAGCGTAGGGACAGGGGAAGGAGGCTACACCTTC. Translating it yields CSVGTGEGGYTF.

This chain joins TRBV7-2 and TRBJ2-2; D perhaps matches TRBD1 (6 bases). CDR1 SGHTA and CDR2 FQGNSA come from the germline V gene. This CDR3 region has 15 residues. V lost 5 bases and J 0 bases, leaving 10 bases between the germline ends. Here the CDR3 DNA reads TGTGCCAGCAGCCGGGACACTTCGAACACCGGGGAGCTGTTTTTT. It specifies CASSRDTSNTGELFF.

This chain links TRBV7-2 with TRBJ2-5; the match to TRBD1 covers 7 bases. Germline V gene lookup returns CDR1 SGHTA and CDR2 FQGNSA. This CDR3 has 14 amino acids. With V trimmed by 7 bases and J by 5 bases, 10 bases remained unmatched. The CDR3 here is CASNPSGQFETQYF. Written as DNA, the CDR3 is TGTGCCAGCAACCCGTCGGGACAGTTCGAGACCCAGTACTTC.

V usage is TRBV7-9 and J usage is TRBJ1-4, with D perhaps TRBD1 (6 bases). V gave up 7 bases and J gave up 1 base, with 19 bases separating them. Germline-derived CDR1 and CDR2 are SEHNR and FQNEAQ (reference sequence). CDR3 length: 17 residues. The CDR3 sequence: CASTRQALARTNEKLFF. Here the CDR3 DNA reads TGTGCCAGCACCCGACAGGCTCTGGCAAGAACTAATGAAAAACTGTTTTTT. The full variable domain, completed using reference TRBV7-9 and TRBJ1-4, is DTGVSQNPRHKITKRGQNVTFRCDPISEHNRLYWYRQTLGQGPEFLTYFQNEAQLEKSRLLSDRFSAERPKGSFSTLEIQRTEQGDSAMYLCASTRQALARTNEKLFFGSGTQLSVL.

The rearrangement uses TRBV4-2 and TRBJ2-5; a weak D match, TRBD2 (6 bases). V was cut by 2 bases and J by 5 bases, with 15 bases left in between. There are 15 residues in the CDR3. Germline V gene sequence: CDR1 LGHNA, CDR2 YNFKEQ. CDR3 in DNA: TGTGCCAGCAGCCAACGACCGGGGGAAGAGGAGACCCAGTACTTC. Translated, it gives CASSQRPGEEETQYF.

This chain joins TRBV7-9 and TRBJ2-3; no definite D call. The CDR3 runs 15 residues. V gave up 5 bases and J gave up 4 bases, with 16 bases separating them. Looked up from germline, CDR1 is SEHNR and CDR2 is FQNEAQ (reference sequence). The CDR3 loop is CASSKLALSPDTQYF. CDR3 nucleotide sequence: TGTGCCAGCAGCAAGTTGGCCTTAAGCCCAGATACGCAGTATTTT.

The chain uses TRBV5-6 and TRBJ1-3, with 10 positions matching TRBD1. The CDR3 totals 13 residues. After removal of 4 bases from V and 8 bases from J, the junction contained 3 bases not matched to a gene. The germline gives CDR1 SGHDT, CDR2 YYEEEE. Here the CDR3 DNA reads TGTGCCAGCAGCGCGGACAGGGGGTACACCATATATTTT. Amino acids: CASSADRGYTIYF.